This T cell receptor beta chain appears in the sequencing data of a study of T cell responses to AZD1222 COVID-19 vaccine. Measured with immunoSEQ multiplex PCR; TCRdb has only the in-frame clones, and not every one. In the table there are around 150,000 clones, approximately 94% of which are singletons. Whole-study results and caveats: Donors, mostly white British, included more females; clonal diversity was possibly underestimated. Among AZD1222 vaccinees, only six or seven were seropositive at baseline. Scientists sampled the repertoires only once the peak T cell response had passed.

Germline CDR1 and CDR2: MNHEY and SVGAGI. V lost 6 bases, J lost 4 bases, and 9 bases stayed unmatched. The length of the CDR3 is 14 residues. Concerning this clone itself: What it binds is unknown.

The source was peripheral blood, collected 28 days after the second AZD1222 dose. The chain employs TRBV6-5 and TRBJ2-7, with 7 bases that match TRBD1. This receptor was obtained from an adult who received the AZD1222 COVID-19 vaccine. CDR3: CASRHTGAGYEQYF. The CDR3 coding sequence is TGTGCCAGCAGACACACAGGGGCGGGTTACGAGCAGTACTTC.